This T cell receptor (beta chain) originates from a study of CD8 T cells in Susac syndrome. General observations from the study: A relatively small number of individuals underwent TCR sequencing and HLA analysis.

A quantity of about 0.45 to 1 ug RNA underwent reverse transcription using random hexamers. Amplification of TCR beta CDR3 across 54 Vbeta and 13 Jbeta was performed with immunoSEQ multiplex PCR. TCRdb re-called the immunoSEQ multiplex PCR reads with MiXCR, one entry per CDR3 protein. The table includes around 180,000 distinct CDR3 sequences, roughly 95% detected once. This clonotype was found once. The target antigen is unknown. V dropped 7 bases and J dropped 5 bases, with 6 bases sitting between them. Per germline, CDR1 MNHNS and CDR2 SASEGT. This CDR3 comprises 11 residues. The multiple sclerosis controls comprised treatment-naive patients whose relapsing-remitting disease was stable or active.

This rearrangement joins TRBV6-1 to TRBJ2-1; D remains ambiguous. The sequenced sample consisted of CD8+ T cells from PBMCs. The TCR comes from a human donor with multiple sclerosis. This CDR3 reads CASTSDNEQFF. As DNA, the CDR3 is TGTGCCAGCACGTCCGACAATGAGCAGTTCTTC.